The rows below give T cell receptor beta chains drawn from one sample of a study of shared clonotypes between healthy human individuals. Profiled with immunoSEQ multiplex PCR; TCRdb holds only in-frame clones, not every one. The data hold over 2,000,000 clones, with 80% to 95% observed a single time. Specimen: naive CD8+ T cells from PBMCs. These receptors came from a man younger than 30 in good health. Some clones in this sample may be carry-over from other donors' samples. Each CDR3 is given with its conserved first and last residue. Fields, in order: D gene, clone size, V gene, J gene, CDR3 protein, CDR3 DNA. D genes are given only for firm matches. Where a row states a size, it is once, few, many or the class of an expanded clone; other rows omit it.

>.|.|TRBV6-1|TRBJ2-7
CASTLKIYPYEQYF
TGTGCCAGTACCCTTAAGATCTACCCCTACGAGCAGTACTTC
>.|.|TRBV27|TRBJ1-1
CASSYRDPKNTEAFF
TGTGCCAGCAGTTACCGGGACCCGAAAAACACTGAAGCTTTCTTT
>.|.|TRBV19|TRBJ2-2
CASTWAGVSGELFF
TGTGCCAGTACATGGGCAGGGGTGTCGGGGGAGCTGTTTTTT
>TRBD2|.|TRBV11-2|TRBJ2-1
CASSLGLSSGYNEQFF
TGTGCCAGCAGCTTAGGTTTATCTAGCGGGTACAATGAGCAGTTCTTC
>.|few|TRBV9|TRBJ1-5
CASSVGGYQPQHF
TGTGCCAGCAGCGTAGGTGGATATCAGCCCCAGCATTTT
>TRBD1|.|TRBV23-1|TRBJ2-2
CASSQQGATRTTGELFF
TGCGCCAGCAGTCAACAGGGGGCGACCAGAACCACCGGGGAGCTGTTTTTT
>TRBD1|.|TRBV6-5|TRBJ2-5
CASGGTGGAETQYF
TGTGCCAGCGGGGGTACAGGGGGCGCCGAGACCCAGTACTTC
>.|.|TRBV4-1|TRBJ2-1
CASSQGPVAWGNEQFF
TGCGCCAGCAGCCAAGGCCCGGTTGCATGGGGGAATGAGCAGTTCTTC
>TRBD2|.|TRBV27|TRBJ2-1
CASSGGLAGALRQFF
TGTGCCAGCAGTGGGGGACTAGCGGGAGCTCTTAGGCAGTTCTTC
>.|.|TRBV7-9|TRBJ2-3
CASSLWLQGTDTQYF
TGTGCCAGCAGCTTATGGTTACAGGGCACAGATACGCAGTATTTT
>TRBD1|.|TRBV9|TRBJ2-3
CASRKGTASTDTQYF
TGTGCCAGCAGGAAAGGGACAGCTAGCACAGATACGCAGTATTTT
>TRBD2|.|TRBV5-6|TRBJ2-7
CASSPGTSGREQYF
TGTGCCAGCAGCCCCGGGACTAGCGGACGCGAGCAGTACTTC
>TRBD2|once|TRBV12-5|TRBJ2-1
CASGSHGTSETFEQFF
TGTGCTAGTGGTTCCCACGGGACTAGCGAAACGTTTGAGCAGTTCTTC
>.|.|TRBV7-2|TRBJ2-7
CASSLAVAWETPYEQYF
TGTGCCAGCAGCTTAGCGGTAGCGTGGGAGACCCCCTACGAGCAGTACTTC
>TRBD1|.|TRBV27|TRBJ2-7
CASSYSGQGGEQYF
TGTGCCAGCAGCTACTCGGGACAGGGGGGAGAGCAGTACTTC
>.|.|TRBV29-1|TRBJ2-1
CSVQGRTYNEQFF
TGCAGCGTCCAGGGGCGAACCTACAATGAGCAGTTCTTC
>.|.|TRBV7-6|TRBJ2-1
CASSLYGSSYNEQFF
TGTGCCAGCAGCTTGTATGGGAGCTCCTACAATGAGCAGTTCTTC
>TRBD2|.|TRBV10-3|TRBJ2-1
CAISPSGSYEQFF
TGTGCCATCTCCCCTAGCGGGAGTTATGAGCAGTTCTTC
>.|.|TRBV14|TRBJ2-5
CASSQRYLETQYF
TGTGCCAGCAGCCAAAGGTACCTAGAGACCCAGTACTTC
>TRBD1|.|TRBV27|TRBJ2-7
CASRWDRVPYEQYF
TGTGCCAGCAGGTGGGACAGGGTCCCCTACGAGCAGTACTTC
>.|.|TRBV7-3|TRBJ2-2
CASVSPTGELFF
TGTGCCAGCGTGTCCCCTACCGGGGAGCTGTTTTTT
>.|few|TRBV6-1|TRBJ1-2
CASRDRGLYGYTF
TGTGCCAGCAGAGACCGGGGGCTCTATGGCTACACCTTC
>.|.|TRBV4-3|TRBJ2-6
CASSQKLWRNSNPGANVLTF
TGCGCCAGCAGCCAAAAACTCTGGAGGAACAGTAATCCTGGGGCCAACGTCCTGACTTTC
>TRBD2|.|TRBV27|TRBJ2-7
CASSLGGSLPLSYEQYF
TGTGCCAGCAGTTTGGGCGGGAGTCTCCCTCTATCCTACGAGCAGTACTTC
>.|.|TRBV5-1|TRBJ2-2
CASTQGTGELFF
TGCGCCAGCACCCAGGGTACCGGGGAGCTGTTTTTT
>TRBD2|.|TRBV6-4|TRBJ2-3
CASSEGAGALGYTQYF
TGTGCCAGCAGTGAAGGGGCGGGAGCCCTCGGATATACGCAGTATTTT
>.|.|TRBV9|TRBJ1-1
CASSVQVRAPDTEAFF
TGTGCCAGCAGCGTCCAGGTGAGGGCGCCGGACACTGAAGCTTTCTTT